The rows below give T cell receptor beta chains drawn from one sample of a study of CD8 T cells in Susac syndrome. TCRdb redid the calling of the immunoSEQ multiplex PCR reads with MiXCR, one entry per CDR3 protein. Of around 270,000 distinct CDR3 sequences in the sample, about 82% are singletons; the top ten hold approximately 0.2%. The specimen was CD8+ T cells from PBMCs. Every receptor here comes from a human donor with multiple sclerosis. The CDR3 runs from the conserved cysteine through the conserved F or W. D genes are given only for firm matches. Clone size is given for some rows only: seen once, a few or many times, or a class if the clone is expanded.

clone size: few; V gene: TRBV4-1; J gene: TRBJ2-1; D gene: TRBD2; CDR3 protein: CASSQWGTGGQNEQFF; CDR3 DNA: TGCGCCAGCAGCCAGTGGGGGACGGGAGGGCAAAATGAGCAGTTCTTC
clone size: -; V gene: TRBV28; J gene: TRBJ1-1; D gene: -; CDR3 protein: CASSGRDYLDTEAFF; CDR3 DNA: TGTGCCAGCAGTGGGAGGGATTATTTGGACACTGAAGCTTTCTTT
clone size: -; V gene: TRBV5-1; J gene: TRBJ2-2; D gene: -; CDR3 protein: CASSWRPGELFF; CDR3 DNA: TGCGCCAGCAGCTGGCGCCCCGGGGAGCTGTTTTTT
clone size: -; V gene: TRBV6-6; J gene: TRBJ2-1; D gene: TRBD2; CDR3 protein: CASSFPGGEQFF; CDR3 DNA: TGTGCCAGCAGTTTCCCGGGGGGTGAGCAGTTCTTC
clone size: few; V gene: TRBV6-1; J gene: TRBJ2-3; D gene: TRBD2; CDR3 protein: CASSGTWGREDTQYF; CDR3 DNA: TGTGCCAGCAGTGGGACCTGGGGGAGGGAAGATACGCAGTATTTT
clone size: -; V gene: TRBV28; J gene: TRBJ2-5; D gene: TRBD1; CDR3 protein: CASKGQGDGETQYF; CDR3 DNA: TGTGCCAGCAAGGGCCAGGGGGACGGAGAGACCCAGTACTTC
clone size: -; V gene: TRBV28; J gene: TRBJ2-5; D gene: -; CDR3 protein: CATYGGLGETQYF; CDR3 DNA: TGTGCCACCTACGGAGGGCTGGGGGAGACCCAGTACTTC
clone size: few; V gene: TRBV19; J gene: TRBJ2-7; D gene: -; CDR3 protein: CASSPSSGPYEQYF; CDR3 DNA: TGTGCCAGTAGTCCCAGTTCCGGACCCTACGAGCAGTACTTC
clone size: -; V gene: TRBV20-1; J gene: TRBJ2-3; D gene: -; CDR3 protein: CSATIGSTDTQYF; CDR3 DNA: TGCAGTGCTACGATCGGGAGCACAGATACGCAGTATTTT
clone size: -; V gene: TRBV29-1; J gene: TRBJ2-1; D gene: -; CDR3 protein: CSAKEMTPSSYNEQLF; CDR3 DNA: TGCAGCGCTAAGGAGATGACTCCCAGTTCCTACAATGAGCAGCTCTTC
clone size: -; V gene: TRBV11-2; J gene: TRBJ2-1; D gene: TRBD2; CDR3 protein: CASSLQRETNEQFF; CDR3 DNA: TGTGCCAGCAGCTTACAGCGGGAGACCAATGAGCAGTTCTTC
clone size: -; V gene: TRBV11-2; J gene: TRBJ2-7; D gene: -; CDR3 protein: CASSLNGGFGIDEQYF; CDR3 DNA: TGTGCCAGCAGCTTAAACGGCGGGTTCGGGATCGACGAGCAGTACTTC
clone size: -; V gene: TRBV28; J gene: TRBJ2-7; D gene: TRBD1; CDR3 protein: CASTAFTGQGYEQYF; CDR3 DNA: TGTGCCAGCACCGCTTTTACGGGACAGGGCTACGAGCAGTACTTC
clone size: -; V gene: TRBV5-6; J gene: TRBJ2-1; D gene: -; CDR3 protein: CASSPGYSYNEQFF; CDR3 DNA: TGTGCCAGCAGCCCGGGGTACTCCTACAATGAGCAGTTCTTC
clone size: few; V gene: TRBV5-4; J gene: TRBJ2-2; D gene: -; CDR3 protein: CASSLVWGDTGELFF; CDR3 DNA: TGTGCCAGCAGCTTAGTTTGGGGCGACACCGGGGAGCTGTTTTTT
clone size: -; V gene: TRBV4-3; J gene: TRBJ2-1; D gene: -; CDR3 protein: CASSPLGTAYNEQFF; CDR3 DNA: TGCGCCAGCAGCCCCCTAGGGACGGCATACAATGAGCAGTTCTTC
clone size: -; V gene: TRBV15; J gene: TRBJ2-5; D gene: -; CDR3 protein: CATSRESGGETQYF; CDR3 DNA: TGTGCCACCAGCAGAGAGTCAGGTGGGGAGACCCAGTACTTC
clone size: -; V gene: TRBV6-2/TRBV6-3; J gene: TRBJ2-1; D gene: TRBD2; CDR3 protein: CASRGNAGVYNEQFF; CDR3 DNA: TGTGCCAGCAGGGGGAACGCGGGGGTTTACAATGAGCAGTTCTTC
clone size: -; V gene: TRBV11-2; J gene: TRBJ2-7; D gene: TRBD1; CDR3 protein: CASSLGTGGGRSYEQYF; CDR3 DNA: TGTGCCAGCAGCTTAGGGACAGGGGGCGGTAGGTCCTACGAGCAGTACTTC
clone size: -; V gene: TRBV2; J gene: TRBJ2-1; D gene: TRBD2; CDR3 protein: CARGTSGTNEQFF; CDR3 DNA: TGTGCCAGGGGGACTAGCGGTACAAATGAGCAGTTCTTC
clone size: -; V gene: TRBV7-9; J gene: TRBJ1-6; D gene: -; CDR3 protein: CASSLTLNSPLHF; CDR3 DNA: TGTGCCAGCAGCTTAACCCTGAATTCACCCCTCCACTTT
clone size: -; V gene: TRBV2; J gene: TRBJ2-1; D gene: -; CDR3 protein: CASSEKSTTSYNEQFF; CDR3 DNA: TGTGCCAGCAGTGAAAAGTCCACCACCTCCTACAATGAGCAGTTCTTC
clone size: -; V gene: TRBV6-1; J gene: TRBJ2-2; D gene: -; CDR3 protein: CASTVRVLADHPTGELFF; CDR3 DNA: TGTGCCAGCACCGTCAGGGTCCTGGCGGACCATCCCACCGGGGAGCTGTTTTTT
clone size: -; V gene: TRBV7-9; J gene: TRBJ1-5; D gene: TRBD1; CDR3 protein: CASSGDREFSQPQHF; CDR3 DNA: TGTGCCAGCAGTGGTGACAGGGAATTCTCTCAGCCCCAGCATTTT
clone size: -; V gene: TRBV30; J gene: TRBJ1-1; D gene: TRBD1; CDR3 protein: CAWSVQTGYSEAFF; CDR3 DNA: TGTGCCTGGAGTGTTCAGACAGGGTATTCTGAAGCTTTCTTT
clone size: -; V gene: TRBV29-1; J gene: TRBJ1-1; D gene: -; CDR3 protein: CSVWRGTEAFF; CDR3 DNA: TGCAGCGTTTGGCGGGGCACTGAAGCTTTCTTT
clone size: -; V gene: TRBV27; J gene: TRBJ1-1; D gene: -; CDR3 protein: CASAIRSGDTEAFF; CDR3 DNA: TGTGCCAGCGCAATACGCTCTGGGGACACTGAAGCTTTCTTT
clone size: -; V gene: TRBV5-4; J gene: TRBJ2-7; D gene: TRBD2; CDR3 protein: CASSSPGLAIEGAYEQYF; CDR3 DNA: TGTGCCAGCAGCTCTCCGGGACTAGCAATAGAGGGGGCTTACGAGCAGTACTTC
clone size: -; V gene: TRBV28; J gene: TRBJ2-1; D gene: TRBD2; CDR3 protein: CASTREDSYNEQFF; CDR3 DNA: TGTGCCAGCACGCGGGAGGATTCCTACAATGAGCAGTTCTTC
clone size: -; V gene: TRBV6-2/TRBV6-3; J gene: TRBJ1-2; D gene: TRBD1; CDR3 protein: CASRTISTGRDYGYTF; CDR3 DNA: TGTGCCAGCAGGACTATATCGACAGGGAGGGACTATGGCTACACCTTC
clone size: few; V gene: TRBV27; J gene: TRBJ2-1; D gene: TRBD2; CDR3 protein: CASSLAGATYNEQFF; CDR3 DNA: TGTGCCAGCAGTTTAGCGGGAGCCACCTACAATGAGCAGTTCTTC
clone size: -; V gene: TRBV28; J gene: TRBJ2-3; D gene: -; CDR3 protein: CASNERSTDTQYF; CDR3 DNA: TGTGCCAGTAATGAGCGGAGCACAGATACGCAGTATTTT
clone size: -; V gene: TRBV7-3; J gene: TRBJ2-1; D gene: TRBD2; CDR3 protein: CASSQASGLAGDYNEQFF; CDR3 DNA: TGTGCCAGCAGCCAAGCGAGCGGACTAGCGGGAGACTACAATGAGCAGTTCTTC
clone size: -; V gene: TRBV7-9; J gene: TRBJ2-1; D gene: -; CDR3 protein: CASSLVVRNNEQFF; CDR3 DNA: TGTGCCAGCAGCTTAGTAGTGCGGAACAATGAGCAGTTCTTC
clone size: once; V gene: TRBV4-1; J gene: TRBJ1-3; D gene: -; CDR3 protein: CASSRGGSGNTIYF; CDR3 DNA: TGCGCCAGCAGCCGAGGGGGTTCTGGAAACACCATATATTTT
clone size: -; V gene: TRBV11-2; J gene: TRBJ2-1; D gene: -; CDR3 protein: CASSVRDTSADEQFF; CDR3 DNA: TGTGCCAGCAGCGTCCGGGACACCAGTGCTGATGAGCAGTTCTTC
clone size: -; V gene: TRBV19; J gene: TRBJ1-1; D gene: -; CDR3 protein: CASMVGGVNTEAFF; CDR3 DNA: TGTGCCAGTATGGTGGGGGGAGTGAACACTGAAGCTTTCTTT
clone size: -; V gene: TRBV5-4; J gene: TRBJ2-1; D gene: -; CDR3 protein: CASSWPRLDSHNEQFF; CDR3 DNA: TGTGCCAGCAGCTGGCCCCGACTCGACAGTCACAATGAGCAGTTCTTC
clone size: -; V gene: TRBV19; J gene: TRBJ2-5; D gene: -; CDR3 protein: CASSERVAQETQYF; CDR3 DNA: TGTGCCAGTTCCGAGCGGGTGGCACAAGAGACCCAGTACTTC
clone size: -; V gene: TRBV6-5; J gene: TRBJ2-1; D gene: -; CDR3 protein: CASSYPNGRANSYNEQFF; CDR3 DNA: TGTGCCAGCAGTTACCCGAACGGGCGGGCGAACTCCTACAATGAGCAGTTCTTC
clone size: -; V gene: TRBV29-1; J gene: TRBJ2-7; D gene: -; CDR3 protein: CSVEDRGGAHEQYF; CDR3 DNA: TGCAGCGTTGAGGATAGGGGAGGCGCTCACGAGCAGTACTTC
clone size: -; V gene: TRBV4-3; J gene: TRBJ1-4; D gene: TRBD1; CDR3 protein: CASSQDLGGGKNEKLFF; CDR3 DNA: TGCGCCAGCAGCCAAGATCTAGGGGGCGGTAAAAATGAAAAACTGTTTTTT
clone size: once; V gene: TRBV29-1; J gene: TRBJ1-1; D gene: -; CDR3 protein: CSGGWRGNTEAFF; CDR3 DNA: TGCAGCGGAGGTTGGAGGGGCAACACTGAAGCTTTCTTT
clone size: -; V gene: TRBV7-8; J gene: TRBJ2-5; D gene: -; CDR3 protein: CASSLDLLDSEETQYF; CDR3 DNA: TGTGCCAGCAGCTTAGACCTTCTGGACAGTGAAGAGACCCAGTACTTC
clone size: once; V gene: TRBV10-2; J gene: TRBJ2-1; D gene: -; CDR3 protein: CASSEPDGLPYNEQFF; CDR3 DNA: TGCGCCAGCAGTGAGCCGGATGGCCTGCCCTACAATGAGCAGTTCTTC
clone size: -; V gene: TRBV15; J gene: TRBJ2-3; D gene: -; CDR3 protein: CATSRTQPDTQYF; CDR3 DNA: TGTGCCACCAGCAGAACACAGCCAGATACGCAGTATTTT
clone size: -; V gene: TRBV4-3; J gene: TRBJ2-7; D gene: TRBD1; CDR3 protein: CASSQDDTAGTVYEQYF; CDR3 DNA: TGCGCCAGCAGCCAAGATGACACGGCCGGGACAGTGTACGAGCAGTACTTC
clone size: few; V gene: TRBV5-1; J gene: TRBJ2-1; D gene: -; CDR3 protein: CASSLEGTEPPNEQFF; CDR3 DNA: TGCGCCAGCAGCTTGGAGGGGACCGAGCCTCCCAATGAGCAGTTCTTC
clone size: -; V gene: TRBV3-1; J gene: TRBJ2-2; D gene: -; CDR3 protein: CASSLPREGTHRHTGELFF; CDR3 DNA: TGTGCCAGCAGCCTTCCAAGGGAGGGGACACACCGACACACCGGGGAGCTGTTTTTT
clone size: once; V gene: TRBV11-2; J gene: TRBJ2-7; D gene: -; CDR3 protein: CASSLAPPGEYEQYF; CDR3 DNA: TGTGCCAGCAGCTTAGCACCCCCGGGAGAATACGAGCAGTACTTC
clone size: few; V gene: TRBV7-3; J gene: TRBJ2-7; D gene: -; CDR3 protein: CASSPLPGYEQYF; CDR3 DNA: TGTGCCAGCAGCCCCCTCCCAGGGTACGAGCAGTACTTC
clone size: few; V gene: TRBV5-4; J gene: TRBJ2-7; D gene: -; CDR3 protein: CASSYLGLEQYF; CDR3 DNA: TGTGCCAGCAGCTACTTGGGTTTGGAGCAGTACTTC
clone size: -; V gene: TRBV5-1; J gene: TRBJ2-1; D gene: TRBD2; CDR3 protein: CASSSARGGSTNNEQFF; CDR3 DNA: TGCGCCAGCAGCTCGGCGAGGGGCGGGAGCACCAACAATGAGCAGTTCTTC
clone size: -; V gene: TRBV27; J gene: TRBJ2-2; D gene: TRBD1; CDR3 protein: CASSFIDRVNTGELFF; CDR3 DNA: TGTGCCAGCAGTTTTATCGACAGGGTCAACACCGGGGAGCTGTTTTTT
clone size: -; V gene: TRBV7-9; J gene: TRBJ1-1; D gene: -; CDR3 protein: CASRSGSNTEAFF; CDR3 DNA: TGTGCCAGCAGGTCAGGGAGCAACACTGAAGCTTTCTTT
clone size: -; V gene: TRBV13; J gene: TRBJ2-1; D gene: TRBD2; CDR3 protein: CASSNLAGVKYNEQFF; CDR3 DNA: TGTGCCAGCAGTAACCTAGCGGGAGTAAAGTACAATGAGCAGTTCTTC
clone size: -; V gene: TRBV20-1; J gene: TRBJ2-1; D gene: -; CDR3 protein: CSAGGLSFYNEQFF; CDR3 DNA: TGCAGCGCCGGCGGACTTTCCTTCTACAATGAGCAGTTCTTC
clone size: -; V gene: TRBV30; J gene: TRBJ2-1; D gene: -; CDR3 protein: CAWSLGVGGLYNEQFF; CDR3 DNA: TGTGCCTGGAGTCTCGGGGTAGGAGGGCTTTACAATGAGCAGTTCTTC
clone size: -; V gene: TRBV24-1; J gene: TRBJ2-1; D gene: -; CDR3 protein: CATSDLDGFNEQFF; CDR3 DNA: TGTGCCACCAGTGATTTAGACGGTTTTAATGAGCAGTTCTTC